This record looks at one T cell receptor (beta chain) sequence and its context. What it binds is unknown. This sample was included in a study of shared clonotypes between healthy human individuals. The CDR3 is 13 amino acids. V dropped 6 bases and J dropped 8 bases, with 14 bases sitting between them. The V gene's germline CDR1 is SNHLY and CDR2 FYNNEI. Original analysis: Because ImmunoSEQ provided only junction sequences with no quality scores, the filtering differed. Sequencing used immunoSEQ multiplex PCR; TCRdb keeps in-frame clones, though not all of them. V and J calls and clone size are copied from that table; D and trimming were computed from the DNA. The top ten hold less than 0.15% of the sample, which has some 2,100,000 clones, 90% to 97% seen once. Notes on the study in general: Depth of sequencing was expected to influence donor clonotype sharing. Against clonotypes common to all four donors, non-shared ones had lower generation probabilities.

All participating donors were Caucasian adults from Nashville, Tennessee. The TCR comes from a man aged 18 to 35 in good health. The J gene is TRBJ2-1, the V gene TRBV2, with D possibly called TRBD1 or TRBD2 (5 bases each). The specimen sequenced was naive CD4+ T cells sorted from blood. Indicated subset: CD45RA+ positively selected. The DNA of the CDR3 is TGTGCCAGCAGGCCGGGACCGGGTTATGAGCAGTTCTTC. Translated, it gives CASRPGPGYEQFF. Filled out from reference TRBV2 and TRBJ2-1, the complete variable domain reads EPEVTQTPSHQVTQMGQEVILRCVPISNHLYFYWYRQILGQKVEFLVSFYNNEISEKSEIFDDQFSVERPDGSNFTLKIRSTKLEDSAMYFCASRPGPGYEQFFGPGTRLTVL.